In its sample, the clone carrying this TCR beta chain was seen once. This table comes from immunoSEQ multiplex PCR, and its TCRdb copy is limited to in-frame clones, with some not included. The sample shows approximately 100,000 clones, roughly 92% of them seen only once. This sample is drawn from a study of T cell changes during pregnancy in multiple sclerosis. Per germline, CDR1 GTSNPN and CDR2 SVGIG (reference sequence). The germline V and J ends were trimmed by 0 bases and 7 bases, with 13 bases remaining between them. The CDR3 length is 14 residues. The input for sequencing was peripheral blood, taken in the second trimester of pregnancy. This chain links TRBV30 with TRBJ1-5, with a tentative D call TRBD1 (5 bases). This TCR derives from a female donor with multiple sclerosis, enrolled in a pregnancy study. CDR3 protein: CAWSVPVGGQPQHF. For the CDR3, the DNA is TGTGCCTGGAGTGTACCCGTTGGGGGGCAGCCCCAGCATTTT.